The rows below give T cell receptor beta chains drawn from one sample of a study of T cell repertoires in cytomegalovirus infection. These receptors have no known antigen. TCRdb reprocessed the reads with MiXCR, giving one entry per CDR3 protein. The sample lists some 900,000 distinct CDR3 sequences, approximately 32% occurring once. The specimen comprised cultured CD8+ T cells from PBMCs, sampled from culture after CMV antigen stimulation. These receptors were obtained from a human donor in good health (CMV status not recorded). Some clones in this sample may be carry-over from other donors' samples. CDR3s include the opening cysteine and the closing phenylalanine or tryptophan. Each record gives: J gene, V gene, D gene, clone size, CDR3 DNA, CDR3 protein. D genes are given only for firm matches. Where a row states a size, it is once, few, many or the class of an expanded clone; other rows omit it.

j_call: TRBJ2-2
v_call: TRBV7-9
d_call: .
clone_size: few
cdr3_nt: TGTGCCAGCAGAGGACAGATCGGGGAGCTGTTTTTT
cdr3_aa: CASRGQIGELFF

j_call: TRBJ1-1
v_call: TRBV19
d_call: .
clone_size: few
cdr3_nt: TGTGCCAGTAGTGAAGGACATCGACAAGCTTTCTTT
cdr3_aa: CASSEGHRQAFF

j_call: TRBJ1-1
v_call: TRBV6-5
d_call: .
clone_size: .
cdr3_nt: TGTGCCAGCAGTCTCCACGGGAGCACTGAAGCTTTCTTT
cdr3_aa: CASSLHGSTEAFF

j_call: TRBJ1-3
v_call: TRBV4-3
d_call: .
clone_size: few
cdr3_nt: TGCGCCAGCAGCCAAGATAGAACAGGCCTCGGTGGAAACACCATATATTTT
cdr3_aa: CASSQDRTGLGGNTIYF

j_call: TRBJ2-4
v_call: TRBV28
d_call: TRBD1
clone_size: few
cdr3_nt: TGTGCCAGCACCCCACCCCAGGGGGAAAACATTCAGTACTTC
cdr3_aa: CASTPPQGENIQYF

j_call: TRBJ1-2
v_call: TRBV19
d_call: .
clone_size: .
cdr3_nt: TGTGCCAGTAACGTACTTAGCAGGATCACTGGCTACACCTTC
cdr3_aa: CASNVLSRITGYTF

j_call: TRBJ2-1
v_call: TRBV19
d_call: .
clone_size: few
cdr3_nt: TGTGCCAGTAGTGCGGACAGTCCTTCCTACAATGAGCAGTTCTTC
cdr3_aa: CASSADSPSYNEQFF

j_call: TRBJ2-2
v_call: TRBV27
d_call: TRBD1
clone_size: once
cdr3_nt: TGTGCCAGCAGTTACCAGGGGGCGCCCGGCGGGGAGCTGTTTTTT
cdr3_aa: CASSYQGAPGGELFF

j_call: TRBJ1-2
v_call: TRBV4-1
d_call: .
clone_size: few
cdr3_nt: TGCGCCAGCAGCCAAGTTTTCGACGGTAACTATGGCTACACCTTC
cdr3_aa: CASSQVFDGNYGYTF

j_call: TRBJ2-2
v_call: TRBV20-1
d_call: .
clone_size: .
cdr3_nt: TGCAGTGCGCTGCCAGGGCGTAACACCGGGGAGCTGTTTTTT
cdr3_aa: CSALPGRNTGELFF

j_call: TRBJ2-5
v_call: TRBV18
d_call: TRBD2
clone_size: .
cdr3_nt: TGTGCCAGCTCACGGGGACTAGCGGGGGCACTGCAAGAGACCCAGTACTTC
cdr3_aa: CASSRGLAGALQETQYF

j_call: TRBJ2-5
v_call: TRBV4-3
d_call: .
clone_size: few
cdr3_nt: TGCGCCAGCAGCCATTTACAGGGTGAGACCCAGTACTTC
cdr3_aa: CASSHLQGETQYF

j_call: TRBJ2-5
v_call: TRBV4-1
d_call: .
clone_size: many
cdr3_nt: TGCGCCAGCAGCCAAGAGGGGACCCACCAAGAGACCCAGTACTTC
cdr3_aa: CASSQEGTHQETQYF

j_call: TRBJ1-1
v_call: TRBV5-8
d_call: .
clone_size: .
cdr3_nt: TGTGCCAGCAGCCAAGGGACGGGCCTAGAAGCTTTCTTT
cdr3_aa: CASSQGTGLEAFF

j_call: TRBJ1-6
v_call: TRBV27
d_call: TRBD1
clone_size: few
cdr3_nt: TGTGCCAGCAGCGGACAGGGTTTCTATAATTCACCCCTCCACTTT
cdr3_aa: CASSGQGFYNSPLHF

j_call: TRBJ1-1
v_call: TRBV5-1
d_call: .
clone_size: many
cdr3_nt: TGCGCCAGCAGCTTGGCACCCGGTGAAGCTTTCTTT
cdr3_aa: CASSLAPGEAFF

j_call: TRBJ1-5
v_call: TRBV12-3/TRBV12-4
d_call: TRBD1
clone_size: .
cdr3_nt: TGTGCCAGCAGTTTTAAGGGACAGGGGCGACAGCCCCAGCATTTT
cdr3_aa: CASSFKGQGRQPQHF

j_call: TRBJ1-1
v_call: TRBV2
d_call: .
clone_size: few
cdr3_nt: TGTGCCAGCAGTGACCCGACAACGAACACTGAAGCTTTCTTT
cdr3_aa: CASSDPTTNTEAFF

j_call: TRBJ2-2
v_call: TRBV7-9
d_call: TRBD1
clone_size: .
cdr3_nt: TGTGCCAGCAGCTTACTGAGGGGACAGGGGGCGAACACCGGGGAGCTGTTTTTT
cdr3_aa: CASSLLRGQGANTGELFF

j_call: TRBJ1-6
v_call: TRBV12-3/TRBV12-4
d_call: .
clone_size: few
cdr3_nt: TGTGCCAGCAGTCCCCTTATCGGTCAAACCTATAATTCACCCCTCCACTTT
cdr3_aa: CASSPLIGQTYNSPLHF

j_call: TRBJ2-5
v_call: TRBV6-5
d_call: .
clone_size: once
cdr3_nt: TGTGCCAGCAGTTATAGTGGGAGGAGAGAGACCCAGTACTTC
cdr3_aa: CASSYSGRRETQYF

j_call: TRBJ1-2
v_call: TRBV29-1
d_call: TRBD1
clone_size: .
cdr3_nt: TGCAGCGTTGAGGGGACAGGGCAAGCTAACTATGGCTACACCTTC
cdr3_aa: CSVEGTGQANYGYTF

j_call: TRBJ2-5
v_call: TRBV7-9
d_call: .
clone_size: .
cdr3_nt: TGTGCCAGCAGCCTGGGTCCGGGGCGGGCAGAGACCCAGTACTTC
cdr3_aa: CASSLGPGRAETQYF

j_call: TRBJ2-1
v_call: TRBV14
d_call: .
clone_size: .
cdr3_nt: TGTGCCAGCAGCCAAGTCAACTGGAGTTATTTTTCAAATGAGCAGTTCTTC
cdr3_aa: CASSQVNWSYFSNEQFF

j_call: TRBJ1-2
v_call: TRBV27
d_call: TRBD1
clone_size: .
cdr3_nt: TGTGCCAGCAGAGGAAGGCAGGGGGGCAACTATGGCTACACCTTC
cdr3_aa: CASRGRQGGNYGYTF

j_call: TRBJ1-1
v_call: TRBV4-1
d_call: .
clone_size: few
cdr3_nt: TGCGCCAGCAGCCAGGGCCTATGGACTGAAGCTTTCTTT
cdr3_aa: CASSQGLWTEAFF

j_call: TRBJ1-6
v_call: TRBV7-6
d_call: .
clone_size: .
cdr3_nt: TGTGCCAGCACCCCGGGATCTAATTCACCCCTCCACTTT
cdr3_aa: CASTPGSNSPLHF

j_call: TRBJ1-1
v_call: TRBV7-6
d_call: .
clone_size: few
cdr3_nt: TGTGCCAGCAGCTTAAATCCGGGAGTCACTGAAGCTTTCTTT
cdr3_aa: CASSLNPGVTEAFF

j_call: TRBJ2-5
v_call: TRBV6-1
d_call: TRBD1
clone_size: few
cdr3_nt: TGTGCCAGCAGTTTCCGGACAGGCGATAGACGACGGACCCAGTACTTC
cdr3_aa: CASSFRTGDRRRTQYF

j_call: TRBJ2-1
v_call: TRBV7-9
d_call: .
clone_size: .
cdr3_nt: TGTGCCAGCAGCCCCCGGGACTCCTATGGAGTGGCCTACAATGAGCAGTTCTTC
cdr3_aa: CASSPRDSYGVAYNEQFF

j_call: TRBJ2-7
v_call: TRBV7-9
d_call: .
clone_size: .
cdr3_nt: TGTGCCAGCAGCTGGAGGCCCTACGAGCAGTACTTC
cdr3_aa: CASSWRPYEQYF

j_call: TRBJ1-1
v_call: TRBV5-5
d_call: .
clone_size: few
cdr3_nt: TGTGCCAGCAGCTTGCCTGGAGTGGCTGAAGCTTTCTTT
cdr3_aa: CASSLPGVAEAFF

j_call: TRBJ2-3
v_call: TRBV5-4
d_call: TRBD2
clone_size: few
cdr3_nt: TGTGCCAGCAGCGACCCATGGCTAGCGGGGGGAGATACGCAGTATTTT
cdr3_aa: CASSDPWLAGGDTQYF

j_call: TRBJ2-1
v_call: TRBV6-6
d_call: TRBD2
clone_size: .
cdr3_nt: TGTGCCAGCAGTTCCCTTGGCGGGGGGCGGTACAATGAGCAGTTCTTC
cdr3_aa: CASSSLGGGRYNEQFF

j_call: TRBJ2-4
v_call: TRBV11-2
d_call: .
clone_size: many
cdr3_nt: TGTGCCAGCAGCCCAAGAGACGGGGCACGCAAAAACATTCAGTACTTC
cdr3_aa: CASSPRDGARKNIQYF

j_call: TRBJ1-2
v_call: TRBV7-9
d_call: .
clone_size: .
cdr3_nt: TGTGCCAGCAGCTTAGCACAGACTAACTATGGCTACACCTTC
cdr3_aa: CASSLAQTNYGYTF

j_call: TRBJ2-3
v_call: TRBV7-9
d_call: .
clone_size: .
cdr3_nt: TGTGCCACCGGTGGCCGTAACACAGATACGCAGTATTTT
cdr3_aa: CATGGRNTDTQYF

j_call: TRBJ2-2
v_call: TRBV27
d_call: .
clone_size: once
cdr3_nt: TGTGCCAGCAGTTCACTCGGAGGGGTTGAGAACACCGGGGAGCTGTTTTTT
cdr3_aa: CASSSLGGVENTGELFF

j_call: TRBJ2-5
v_call: TRBV7-2
d_call: .
clone_size: many
cdr3_nt: TGTGCCAGCAGCTTTAGCCGGGACCCGGGGGAGACCCAGTACTTC
cdr3_aa: CASSFSRDPGETQYF

j_call: TRBJ2-1
v_call: TRBV4-1
d_call: TRBD2
clone_size: .
cdr3_nt: TGTGCCAGCAGCCAAGATACGGGGGGGCGATACAATGAGCAGTTCTTC
cdr3_aa: CASSQDTGGRYNEQFF

j_call: TRBJ2-3
v_call: TRBV7-6
d_call: .
clone_size: many
cdr3_nt: TGTGCCAGCACCCTGAAAGGGGGGGGCACAGATACGCAGTATTTT
cdr3_aa: CASTLKGGGTDTQYF

j_call: TRBJ2-5
v_call: TRBV7-9
d_call: .
clone_size: few
cdr3_nt: TGTGCCAGCACCCTTACGCTTTTCGGCCAGGGGATGGAGACCCAGTACTTC
cdr3_aa: CASTLTLFGQGMETQYF

j_call: TRBJ2-7
v_call: TRBV6-6
d_call: .
clone_size: .
cdr3_nt: TGTGCCAGCAGGGGGTCCGTTGTGGCGGGAGAGCAGTACTTC
cdr3_aa: CASRGSVVAGEQYF

j_call: TRBJ2-1
v_call: TRBV4-1
d_call: TRBD1
clone_size: few
cdr3_nt: TGCGCCAGCAGCCAAGTCGCAGGGGGCTACAATGAGCAGTTCTTC
cdr3_aa: CASSQVAGGYNEQFF

j_call: TRBJ2-1
v_call: TRBV7-4
d_call: .
clone_size: .
cdr3_nt: TGTGCCAGCAGCCCGGTCAGTGGTGAGCAGTTCTTC
cdr3_aa: CASSPVSGEQFF

j_call: TRBJ2-3
v_call: TRBV5-1
d_call: .
clone_size: .
cdr3_nt: TGCGCCAGCATTGCGGCCTTCACAGATACGCAGTATTTT
cdr3_aa: CASIAAFTDTQYF

j_call: TRBJ1-1
v_call: TRBV7-9
d_call: TRBD1
clone_size: .
cdr3_nt: TGTGCCAGCAGCCCAGGGGGCCGGGCCACTGAAGCTTTCTTT
cdr3_aa: CASSPGGRATEAFF

j_call: TRBJ1-5
v_call: TRBV12-3/TRBV12-4
d_call: .
clone_size: few
cdr3_nt: TGTGCCAGCACCGAAACGGGGGCAGGGCAGCCCCAGCATTTT
cdr3_aa: CASTETGAGQPQHF

j_call: TRBJ1-2
v_call: TRBV9
d_call: TRBD1
clone_size: .
cdr3_nt: TGTGCCAGCAGCGACGGACAGGTCTATGGCTACACCTTC
cdr3_aa: CASSDGQVYGYTF

j_call: TRBJ1-1
v_call: TRBV7-3
d_call: .
clone_size: many
cdr3_nt: TGTGCCAGCAGCTTAACGCGACGTGAGAACACTGAAGCTTTCTTT
cdr3_aa: CASSLTRRENTEAFF

j_call: TRBJ2-3
v_call: TRBV7-2
d_call: .
clone_size: many
cdr3_nt: TGTGCCAGCAGCTTAGCGCTAGCGATCAGCACAGATACGCAGTATTTT
cdr3_aa: CASSLALAISTDTQYF

j_call: TRBJ1-1
v_call: TRBV14
d_call: .
clone_size: .
cdr3_nt: TGTGCCAGCAGCCAAGTGGGACCCCCACTGAACACTGAAGCTTTCTTT
cdr3_aa: CASSQVGPPLNTEAFF

j_call: TRBJ2-7
v_call: TRBV5-1
d_call: .
clone_size: .
cdr3_nt: TGCGCCAGCAGCTCCAGACCGAGATCCTACGAGCAGTACTTC
cdr3_aa: CASSSRPRSYEQYF

j_call: TRBJ2-5
v_call: TRBV7-9
d_call: .
clone_size: few
cdr3_nt: TGTGCCAGCAGCGGCGGCCAGCGGATCCAAGAGACCCAGTACTTC
cdr3_aa: CASSGGQRIQETQYF

j_call: TRBJ2-5
v_call: TRBV6-6
d_call: TRBD1
clone_size: .
cdr3_nt: TGTGCCAGCAGTGGGGGGACAGGGGGCGCGCGAAAAGAGACCCAGTACTTC
cdr3_aa: CASSGGTGGARKETQYF

j_call: TRBJ1-2
v_call: TRBV28
d_call: .
clone_size: .
cdr3_nt: TGTGCCAGCAGTTTTGGCAGGGCGTCATATGGCTACACCTTC
cdr3_aa: CASSFGRASYGYTF

j_call: TRBJ2-1
v_call: TRBV12-3/TRBV12-4
d_call: .
clone_size: .
cdr3_nt: TGTGCCAGCAGTCCCCCTCGACAGTACAATGAGCAGTTCTTC
cdr3_aa: CASSPPRQYNEQFF

j_call: TRBJ1-1
v_call: TRBV6-1
d_call: .
clone_size: few
cdr3_nt: TGTGCCAGCAGTGCCCGGACTCCCCACAACACTGAAGCTTTCTTT
cdr3_aa: CASSARTPHNTEAFF